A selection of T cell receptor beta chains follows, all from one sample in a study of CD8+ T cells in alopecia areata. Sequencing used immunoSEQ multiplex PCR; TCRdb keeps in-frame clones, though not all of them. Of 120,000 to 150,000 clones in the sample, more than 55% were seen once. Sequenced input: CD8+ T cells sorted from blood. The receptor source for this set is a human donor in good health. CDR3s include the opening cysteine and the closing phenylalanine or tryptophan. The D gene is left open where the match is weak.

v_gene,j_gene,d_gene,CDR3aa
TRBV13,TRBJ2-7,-,CASSPSSYEQYF
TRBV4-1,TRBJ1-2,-,CASSGGLVYGYTF
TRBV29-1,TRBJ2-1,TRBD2,CSAAPGTSGHNEQFF
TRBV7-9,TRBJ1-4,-,CASSPPTNEKLFF
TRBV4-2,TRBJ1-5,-,CASSARGSDQPQHF
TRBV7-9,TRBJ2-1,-,CASSPVGYNEQFF
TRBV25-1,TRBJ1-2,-,CASSLGRDYGYTF
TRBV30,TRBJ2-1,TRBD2,CAWSGLAGGPLYEQFF
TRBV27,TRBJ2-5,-,CASSLSPGAETQYF
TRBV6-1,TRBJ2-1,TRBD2,CASRLAGEYNEQFF
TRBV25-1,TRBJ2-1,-,CASSDYSEQFF
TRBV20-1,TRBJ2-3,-,CSARALDTQYF
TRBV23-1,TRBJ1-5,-,CASSHPGGGRGQPQHF
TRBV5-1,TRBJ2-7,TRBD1,CASSLADRGLGEQYF
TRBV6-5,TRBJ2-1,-,CASSYSDGLEFF
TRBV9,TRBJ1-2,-,CASSVVPSEVGYTF
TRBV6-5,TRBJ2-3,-,CASKHTGSTDTQYF
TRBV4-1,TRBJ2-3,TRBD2,CASSPSGRATDTQYF
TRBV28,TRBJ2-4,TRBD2,CASSFPSRLAVAKNIQYF
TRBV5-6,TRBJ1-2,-,CASSLQSAYTF
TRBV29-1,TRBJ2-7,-,CSVEWPGVTEQYF
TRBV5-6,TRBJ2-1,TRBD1,CASSLGQVYNEQFF
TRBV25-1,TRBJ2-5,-,CASSALGRPQETQYF
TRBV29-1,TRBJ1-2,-,CSVEQKEIGYTF
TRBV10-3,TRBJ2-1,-,CAISDGGEQFF
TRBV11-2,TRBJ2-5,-,CASSLPSETQYF
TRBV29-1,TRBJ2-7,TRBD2,CSVVDSGPQSPYEQYF
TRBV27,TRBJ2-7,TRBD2,CASSLGTSGFYEQYF
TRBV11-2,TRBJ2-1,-,CASTPGPSYNEQFF
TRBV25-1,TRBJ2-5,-,CASHGETQYF
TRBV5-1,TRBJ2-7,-,CASSLVGDEQYF
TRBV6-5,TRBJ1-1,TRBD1,CASSYGTGGANEAFF
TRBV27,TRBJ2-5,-,CASSFSPGLAETQYF
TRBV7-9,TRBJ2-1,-,CASSSVPRTVAHEQFF
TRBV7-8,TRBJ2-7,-,CASSLYGPGDNEQYF
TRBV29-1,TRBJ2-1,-,CSVEGRKRGRGPNEQFF
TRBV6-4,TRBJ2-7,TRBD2,CASREREGTEQYF
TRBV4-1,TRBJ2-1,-,CASSQTPEKGQFF
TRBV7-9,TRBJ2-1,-,CASKNIAASLFF
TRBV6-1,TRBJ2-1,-,CASSEELYNEQFF
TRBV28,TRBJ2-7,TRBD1,CASSGTGWNEQYF
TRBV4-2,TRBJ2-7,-,CASSQGGRGEAYEQYF
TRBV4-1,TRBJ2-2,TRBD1,CASSQGAGQGYTGELFF
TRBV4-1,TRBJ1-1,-,CASSQGYGEVGAEAFF
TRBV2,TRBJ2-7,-,CASSEPAYEQYF
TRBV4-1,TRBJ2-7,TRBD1,CASSQAVQQGAGEQYF
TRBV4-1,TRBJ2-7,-,CASRPDRSSYEQYF
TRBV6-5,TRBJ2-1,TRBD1,CASRSGQGDEQFF
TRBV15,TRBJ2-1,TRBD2,CATRGLAGVNEQFF
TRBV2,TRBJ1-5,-,CASRYGAQPQHF
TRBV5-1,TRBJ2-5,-,CASSLPGHQETQYF
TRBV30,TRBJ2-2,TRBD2,CAWSVLAGVDRELFF
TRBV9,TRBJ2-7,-,CASSVDGSVAYEQYF
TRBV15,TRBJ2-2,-,CATSRDTGGELFF
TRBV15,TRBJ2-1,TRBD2,CATSSPFGLARENNEQFF
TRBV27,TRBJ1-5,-,CASSQIWGQPQHF
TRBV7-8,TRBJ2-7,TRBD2,CASSSSGRIYEQYF
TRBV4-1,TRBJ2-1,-,CASSDILAATYNEQFF
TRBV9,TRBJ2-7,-,CASSGNTPEQYF
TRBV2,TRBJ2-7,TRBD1,CASSERTGSSYEQYF